This TCR beta chain was identified in a study of blood T cell repertoires in COVID-19. Study as a whole: Sites in the United States, Italy and Spain provided acute and convalescent COVID-19 samples. Sample material is recorded as cDNA or gDNA derived from T cells, B-cell-depleted T cells, or PBMCs.

The CDR3 covers 13 residues. With 7 bases removed from V and 2 bases from J, the gap between germline ends came to 11 bases. Germline values: CDR1 LNHDA, CDR2 SQIVND (reference sequence). In the source study's methods: Reference gene primer amplification in the assay estimated nucleated cell counts. The method was immunoSEQ multiplex PCR; TCRdb's version includes in-frame clones alone and lacks a portion of them. V and J calls plus clone size are reproduced from that table; the DNA served to infer D and trimming. The table has approximately 240,000 clones, 80% to 85% seen once. The chain joins TRBV19 to TRBJ2-5, with D possibly matching TRBD1 (5 bases). The sequencing sample was made of peripheral blood. The clonotype originates from a woman aged 55-70 years with acute or convalescent COVID-19. The CDR3 loop is CASMTPGQETQYF. For the CDR3, the DNA is TGTGCCAGTATGACCCCAGGGCAAGAGACCCAGTACTTC.